The clone carrying this T cell receptor beta chain was seen only a few times. The data originate from a study of blood T cells in healthy people across ages. Each of the donors had roughly 9.3 milliliters of peripheral blood drawn into EDTA-treated Vacutainer tubes. Primed by a sample-barcoded 5' primer and a J-beta primer mix, a second PCR proceeded for about 6 to 11 cycles. Every cDNA was tagged by a template-switch adaptor with 12 random nucleotides. TCRdb re-called the 5' RACE reads with MiXCR, one entry per CDR3 protein. Here the sample spans some 690,000 distinct CDR3 sequences, 22% being singletons. The length of the CDR3 is 15 residues. CDR1 and CDR2 from the germline V gene are MNHEY and SVGAGI.

The sample taken for sequencing was blood. The chain employs TRBV6-5 and TRBJ2-7; a possible D gene is TRBD2 (5 bases). The better agreement between TRBJ2-5 and the DNA end casts doubt on the J call. This clonotype originated in a man aged 65 to 85 in good health. In DNA form, the CDR3 reads TGTGCCAGCAGTTATGTTCCTACTAGGGTAGAGACCCAGTACTTC. Its protein is CASSYVPTRVETQYF.